One and the same sample provided the 29 T cell receptor beta chains below, sequenced in a study of cytomegalovirus exposure and HLA in healthy donors. The assay was immunoSEQ multiplex PCR, and TCRdb's table has in-frame clones only and misses some. In the table there are about 270,000 clones, 80% to 90% of which are singletons. The sequencing input was PBMCs. The receptors stem from a woman aged 18-29 years in good health and CMV-seronegative.

The J gene is TRBJ2-1, the V gene TRBV6-4; 9 bases align to TRBD1. The CDR3 spans 16 residues. The ends lost 5 bases at V and 7 bases at J; junction bases unmatched: 12. Germline CDR1 MRHNA, CDR2 SNTAGT. The CDR3 bases are TGTGCCAGCAGTTTACTTCCGGGACAGGGTAGGAATGAGCAGTTCTTC. Protein product: CASSLLPGQGRNEQFF.

This chain uses TRBV5-4 with TRBJ1-2, with 8 bases matching TRBD1. There are 15 residues in the CDR3. Germline V lookup: CDR1 SGHNT, CDR2 YYREEE (reference sequence). The V and J ends lost 3 bases and 5 bases, in that order; junction bases with no gene match: 9. The CDR3 DNA reads TGTGCCAGCAGCTGGCGTCACGGACAGGGATATGGCTACACCTTC. Protein sequence: CASSWRHGQGYGYTF.

The rearrangement joins TRBV7-6 to TRBJ2-7, with D unclear. Germline CDR1 reads SGHVS; CDR2 reads FNYEAQ. The germline V and J ends were trimmed by 2 bases and 0 bases, with 11 bases remaining between them. This CDR3 contains 15 residues. The DNA for the CDR3 is TGTGCCAGCAGCTTACAGGCCTCAAGCTCCTACGAGCAGTACTTC. Its protein is CASSLQASSSYEQYF.

V gene TRBV28 combines with J gene TRBJ1-4; D not resolved. Germline V gene lookup returns CDR1 MDHEN and CDR2 SYDVKM. Trimming took 6 bases from V and 3 from J, leaving 11 bases between them. CDR3 length equals 14 residues. The CDR3 reads CASSYEVANEKLFF. CDR3 DNA: TGTGCCAGCAGCTACGAGGTGGCTAATGAAAAACTGTTTTTT.

The chain is built from TRBV7-9 and TRBJ1-5, with D possibly TRBD1 on 5 matching bases. CDR3 length: 17 residues. Trimming shortened V by 4 bases and J by 5 bases, and 21 bases separated the two germline ends. Germline lookup yields CDR1 SEHNR and CDR2 FQNEAQ (reference sequence). The DNA for the CDR3 is TGTGCCAGCAGCTATTTTGGGGTTACCGGGGGACATCAGCCCCAGCATTTT. It encodes CASSYFGVTGGHQPQHF.

This chain uses TRBV11-2 with TRBJ1-2; maybe TRBD1 (5 bases). V dropped 0 bases and J dropped 6 bases, with 17 bases sitting between them. The CDR3 totals 16 residues. Per the germline V gene, CDR1 is SGHAT and CDR2 is FQNNGV. CDR3 in amino acids: CASSLEGGIESHGYTF. The DNA of the CDR3 is TGTGCCAGCAGCTTAGAGGGGGGGATAGAGAGCCATGGCTACACCTTC.

The chain has TRBV11-2 and TRBJ1-5; 8 positions agree with TRBD1. Per germline, CDR1 SGHAT and CDR2 FQNNGV. Trimming at V came to 0 bases and at J to 5 bases, leaving 6 bases not matched to a gene. The CDR3 totals 16 residues. The CDR3 DNA reads TGTGCCAGCAGCTTAGAGATCGGGACAGGCTATCAGCCCCAGCATTTT. Translation gives CASSLEIGTGYQPQHF.

This clone showed up just a few times. The V gene is TRBV7-9, the J gene TRBJ1-1; no definite D call. The V end was cut by 7 bases, the J end by 4 bases, with 7 bases between. This CDR3 has 11 residues. Germline V gives CDR1 SEHNR, CDR2 FQNEAQ (reference sequence). CDR3 residues: CASTLATEAFF. The CDR3 coding sequence is TGTGCCAGCACCTTGGCCACTGAAGCTTTCTTT.

The chain uses TRBV7-9 and TRBJ2-5; D is undetermined. Between the trimmed V and J ends, which lost 3 bases and 5 bases, there was a span of 10 bases. The CDR3 consists of 13 residues. Looked up from germline, CDR1 is SEHNR and CDR2 is FQNEAQ (reference sequence). CDR3 nucleotides: TGTGCCAGCAGCTTCGATCTGGCTGAGACCCAGTACTTC. This gives the protein CASSFDLAETQYF. Together with reference TRBV7-9 and TRBJ2-5, the CDR3 gives the full variable domain: DTGVSQNPRHKITKRGQNVTFRCDPISEHNRLYWYRQTLGQGPEFLTYFQNEAQLEKSRLLSDRFSAERPKGSFSTLEIQRTEQGDSAMYLCASSFDLAETQYFGPGTRLLVL.

The V gene is TRBV19, the J gene TRBJ1-2, with D perhaps matching TRBD1 (5 bases). This CDR3 has 16 residues. Trimming took off 0 bases at V and 6 bases at J, with 17 bases between the two ends. Germline lookup yields CDR1 LNHDA and CDR2 SQIVND (reference sequence). The CDR3 DNA follows: TGTGCCAGTAGTATAGATCGGGGGACCTACCGGGATGGCTACACCTTC. Amino acids: CASSIDRGTYRDGYTF.

Written as DNA, the CDR3 is TGTGCCAGCACGACAGTTTCCTACGAGCAGTACTTC. Its translation is CASTTVSYEQYF. J is TRBJ2-7 and V is TRBV6-5; possibly TRBD1 for D (5 bases). Germline-derived CDR1 and CDR2 are MNHEY and SVGAGI. This CDR3 is 12 amino acids long. Deletions cut 7 bases from V and 1 base from J, with 8 bases between.

The rearrangement uses TRBV9 and TRBJ2-6; perhaps TRBD1 as D (6 bases). This CDR3 spans 19 amino acids. Between the trimmed V and J ends, which lost 0 bases and 0 bases, there was a span of 16 bases. Germline lookup yields CDR1 SGDLS and CDR2 YYNGEE. The CDR3 sequence is CASSVALEQGYSGANVLTF. CDR3 bases: TGTGCCAGCAGCGTAGCATTAGAACAGGGCTACTCTGGGGCCAACGTCCTGACTTTC.

J is TRBJ2-1 and V is TRBV5-1; D is unclear. CDR3 size: 16 residues. The V and J ends lost 4 bases and 0 bases respectively, with 14 bases between them. CDR1 and CDR2 from the germline V gene are SGHRS and YFSETQ. The CDR3 spells CASSIRGFSSYNEQFF. The CDR3, as DNA: TGCGCCAGCAGCATCAGAGGATTTAGCTCCTACAATGAGCAGTTCTTC.

The chain carries TRBV4-3 and TRBJ2-3; perhaps TRBD2 as D (6 bases). CDR3 length equals 16 residues. The germline V gene has CDR1 LGHNA and CDR2 YSLEER. The V gene lost 0 bases and the J gene lost 2 bases, with 12 bases spanning the gap. This chain's CDR3 is CASSQEPGDFTDTQYF. CDR3 DNA: TGCGCCAGCAGCCAAGAACCGGGGGATTTCACAGATACGCAGTATTTT.

The chain employs TRBV11-2 and TRBJ1-6; TRBD1 matches 7 bases. CDR3 length equals 15 residues. CDR1 is SGHAT, CDR2 FQNNGV, per germline. V trimming: 10 bases; J trimming: 4 bases; junction bases outside the gene matches: 10. CDR3 coding DNA: TGTGCCACCCGAACAGGGGACGCATATAATTCACCCCTCCACTTT. Residues: CATRTGDAYNSPLHF.

This clone has just one count. This chain connects TRBV6-1 to TRBJ2-7; D is undetermined. In germline, CDR1 is MNHNS, CDR2 SASEGT. V gave up 4 bases and J gave up 7 bases, with 14 bases separating them. This CDR3 comprises 13 residues. CDR3 sequence: CASSGAGDGEQYF. The CDR3 coding sequence is TGTGCCAGCAGTGGGGCAGGTGATGGGGAGCAGTACTTC.

V gene TRBV6-6 combines with J gene TRBJ2-7, with D perhaps matching TRBD2 (6 bases). Trimming removed 0 bases from V and 7 bases from J, with 19 bases in between. The CDR3 sequence is 16 residues long. Germline CDR1 reads MNHNY; CDR2 reads SVGAGI (reference sequence). The CDR3 nucleotides read TGTGCCAGCAGTTACTCGGCAAGCGGACTACTAGGGGAGCAGTACTTC. Translated: CASSYSASGLLGEQYF.

The J gene is TRBJ1-1, the V gene TRBV5-1; unclear D gene. V was cut by 4 bases and J by 7 bases, with 8 bases left in between. This CDR3 comprises 11 residues. From germline, CDR1 is SGHRS and CDR2 YFSETQ. The CDR3 loop is CASSSNREAFF. The DNA of the CDR3 is TGCGCCAGCAGCAGCAACCGTGAAGCTTTCTTT.

This clone was counted once. V gene TRBV7-6 combines with J gene TRBJ2-5; D perhaps matches TRBD1 (6 bases). Germline lookup yields CDR1 SGHVS and CDR2 FNYEAQ. The CDR3 spans 13 residues. V was clipped by 1 base and J by 5 bases, with 8 bases between them. CDR3 sequence (DNA): TGTGCCAGCAGCTTAGTGGGACACGAGACCCAGTACTTC. Its translation: CASSLVGHETQYF.

The rearrangement joins TRBV7-9 to TRBJ1-4; D might be TRBD1 (6 bases). CDR1 is SEHNR, CDR2 FQNEAQ, per germline (reference sequence). This CDR3 has 15 residues. V dropped 5 bases and J dropped 4 bases, with 14 bases sitting between them. In DNA, the CDR3 is TGTGCCAGCAGCCCTGGACAGAATGGTAATGAAAAACTGTTTTTT. This sequence encodes CASSPGQNGNEKLFF.

This chain joins TRBV28 and TRBJ2-2; 7 bases are a match to TRBD2. CDR1 and CDR2 (germline): MDHEN, SYDVKM. J gave up 6 bases and V 6 bases, and 13 bases lay outside the gene matches. The CDR3 consists of 16 residues. CDR3 sequence (DNA): TGTGCCAGCAGCATCCCGACTAGCATCGGCTCCGGGGAGCTGTTTTTT. Encoded protein: CASSIPTSIGSGELFF.

The chain links TRBV5-1 to TRBJ1-1, with 7 nucleotides matching TRBD1. Losses at the gene ends were 5 bases for V and 4 bases for J; bases not matched to a gene: 14. Germline CDR1 is SGHRS and CDR2 is YFSETQ. The CDR3 runs 16 residues. In nucleotides, the CDR3 is TGCGCCAGCAGATTAACAGGGGAATCGAGAGGCACTGAAGCTTTCTTT. Protein: CASRLTGESRGTEAFF. Using reference TRBV5-1 and TRBJ1-1 for the parts outside the CDR3, the full variable domain is KAGVTQTPRYLIKTRGQQVTLSCSPISGHRSVSWYQQTPGQGLQFLFEYFSETQRNKGNFPGRFSGRQFSNSRSEMNVSTLELGDSALYLCASRLTGESRGTEAFFGQGTRLTVV.

The V gene is TRBV12-1, the J gene TRBJ1-5; TRBD1 is the table's D call and was not checked against the DNA. TRBV12-1 is a documented pseudogene. The CDR3 totals 15 residues. The chain's CDR3 is CASSFRGQVDQPQHF. CDR3 nucleotides: TGTGCCAGCAGCTTTCGAGGACAGGTAGATCAGCCCCAGCATTTT.

This clone occurred once. The rearrangement links TRBV2 to TRBJ1-1; no clear D gene. Germline CDR1 is SNHLY and CDR2 is FYNNEI. V lost 1 base to trimming and J lost 1 base, with 7 bases between them. The CDR3 runs 14 residues. The CDR3 DNA follows: TGTGCCAGCAGTGAAGGCAGATCGAACACTGAAGCTTTCTTT. It is translated as CASSEGRSNTEAFF. Filled out from reference TRBV2 and TRBJ1-1, the complete variable domain reads EPEVTQTPSHQVTQMGQEVILRCVPISNHLYFYWYRQILGQKVEFLVSFYNNEISEKSEIFDDQFSVERPDGSNFTLKIRSTKLEDSAMYFCASSEGRSNTEAFFGQGTRLTVV.

This clone has more than one count but fewer than ten. The CDR3 protein is CASSQGSRVNYGYTF. CDR3 nucleotide sequence: TGTGCCAGCAGCCAAGGGAGCAGGGTTAACTATGGCTACACCTTC. The chain joins TRBV14 to TRBJ1-2; a possible D gene is TRBD1 (5 bases). Trimming took 1 base from V and 1 from J, leaving 10 bases between them. Germline CDR1 reads SGHDN; CDR2 reads FVKESK. The CDR3 runs 15 residues.

This clone was seen a single time. The rearrangement uses TRBV4-3 and TRBJ2-7; TRBD2 matches at 16 bases. Germline assignment: CDR1 LGHNA and CDR2 YSLEER. The CDR3 contains 20 residues. V shed 0 bases and J 4 bases; nucleotides not matched to a gene: 12. CDR3 in DNA: TGCGCCAGCAGCCAAGAATTCGGCGGGACTAGCGGGAGGGGTCCTTACGAGCAGTACTTC. Amino acids: CASSQEFGGTSGRGPYEQYF.

The chain combines TRBV2 with TRBJ1-2, with D maybe TRBD1 (6 bases). Between the trimmed V and J ends, which lost 5 bases and 1 base, there was a span of 11 bases. Germline V gene lookup returns CDR1 SNHLY and CDR2 FYNNEI. This CDR3 has 14 residues. The CDR3 DNA follows: TGTGCCAGCAGTCCGGACAGTTTTAACTATGGCTACACCTTC. Its translation: CASSPDSFNYGYTF.

The CDR3 DNA is TGCGCCAGCAGCCAGGTTAGGACAGGGACCAAATCCTACGAGCAGTACTTC. Translating gives CASSQVRTGTKSYEQYF. This chain joins TRBV4-1 and TRBJ2-7; TRBD1 matches at 8 bases. J was trimmed by 1 base and V by 3 bases; bases with no gene match: 11. CDR3 length: 17 residues. Per the germline V gene, CDR1 is MGHRA and CDR2 is YSYEKL.

In its sample, this clone was seen a few times. The gene calls are TRBV11-2 and TRBJ2-2; weak D call: TRBD2 (5 bases). Between the trimmed V and J ends, which lost 0 bases and 7 bases, there was a span of 6 bases. Germline V CDR1 and CDR2: SGHAT, FQNNGV. The CDR3 contains 13 residues. CDR3 sequence: CASSLDRGGELFF. DNA for the CDR3: TGTGCCAGCAGCTTAGATCGGGGCGGGGAGCTGTTTTTT.